The subject of this entry is one T cell receptor (beta chain). The antigen it binds to is not known. No base qualities exist here, and no much larger clone lies one base off it. The CDR3 starts with the cysteine, ends with the phenylalanine, and has 14 residues. Of the read, only the CDR3 DNA is kept; its 42 bases are in frame from base 1. Trimming at the junction amounts to 2 bases on V and 4 bases on J, and the germline ends lie 9 bases apart. Per the germline V gene, KGHSH is the CDR1 and LQKENI is the CDR2. Library method: the immunoSEQ multiplex PCR assay. For most patients, high-throughput TCR-beta CDR3 sequencing of genomic DNA was performed by Adaptive Biotechnologies. The authors' pipeline ran thus. TCR sequencing data were retrieved from Adaptive's ImmunoSEQ software for more than 15 patients, whereas three other patients were processed with MiXCR and VDJtools. CDR3 nucleotide sequences shared by donor and recipient were removed because the origin of these sequences could not be assigned. Alloreactive clones required at least 2-fold expansion over unstimulated cells and minimum CFSE-low frequency of 0.002% (template counts) or 0.001% (read counts). Clones were considered mappable if detected in sequenced pre-transplant spleen, lymph node, or MLR CFSE-low populations of the donor or recipient. Cumulative frequency of alloreactive clones was calculated as a percentage of all sequences weighted by copy number. TCRdb stores this immuneACCESS table with in-frame sequences only. Part of the clones is absent; in the studies checked, under half of the shortfall reflects unresolved V genes, and no reason is known for the rest. V, J and clone size are those of that table, while D and trimming were read from the DNA. This sample gives about 97,000 clones in total; 90% of them show up just once. The ten largest clonotypes hold roughly 16% of the sample.

The data belong to a study of graft-versus-host responses after intestinal transplantation (dated by TCRdb to the early 2020s). Describing the broader study: Recipients received multivisceral, liver-intestinal, or isolated intestinal transplants. After intestinal transplantation, graft-versus-host and host-versus-graft alloreactive T cell clones were followed in the graft, circulation and bone marrow using bulk TCR-beta CDR3 sequencing. Anti-thymocyte globulin induction was given to all recipients, followed by maintenance tacrolimus and steroids for approximately 3 years. A peak of at least 4% donor T cells among recipient peripheral blood mononuclear cells was the definition used for donor T cell macrochimerism. Alloreactive clones were identified by sequencing pre-transplant mixed lymphocyte reaction products and comparing these products with unstimulated pre-transplant donor and recipient T cells. Of the 20 to 25 intestinal transplant recipients enrolled in the cohort, one of whom was a retransplant, 3 patients without pretransplant specimens were excluded. Instead of going to the commercial service, samples from a few later patients were sequenced in-house on an Illumina MiSeq and processed with MiXCR. The study at large found these results: Early after transplant, declines in HvG clones were associated with peak levels of circulating GvH clones. In the allografts of patients with donor T cell macrochimerism, GvH to HvG T cell clonal ratios were high. GvH clones were found in recipient bone marrow, and some of the GvH clones appeared earlier in ileal mucosa or blood, which is consistent with an intestinal mucosal origin. The relatively low number and heterogeneity of intestinal transplant patients limited the conclusions.

In the first month after transplant, blood samples were collected up to 4 times, and after that at least monthly when available. This chain joins TRBV18 to TRBJ1-3, and the D gene may be TRBD1, 5 bases matching. The receptor was isolated from a human patient who received an intestinal transplant, so some T cells may come from the graft donor. The material sequenced was PBMCs, taken 450 to 480 days after intestinal transplant. The nucleotide sequence is given as TGTGCCAGCTCACCAGGGGCGGCCGGAAACACCATATATTTT. It specifies CASSPGAAGNTIYF.